Below are 14 T cell receptor beta chains sequenced from a single sample in a study of blood T cells in healthy people across ages. A second roughly 6 to 11 cycle PCR used barcoded and J-beta primers. TCRdb processed the 5' RACE reads anew with MiXCR; each CDR3 protein has one entry. The sample records more than 800,000 distinct CDR3 sequences, around 28% being singletons. The sequencing input was blood. The receptors were sampled from a woman of 80 years or more in good health.

The chain joins TRBV7-2 to TRBJ2-1; 8 bases are shared with TRBD2. The CDR3 has 15 amino acids. The trim removed 1 base at V and 12 bases at J, leaving 11 bases unmatched. Germline assignment: CDR1 SGHTA and CDR2 FQGNSA. The DNA for the CDR3 is TGTGCCAGCAGCTTAGAGCCAGCGGGGGTGGATGGGCAGTTCTTC. The encoded protein is CASSLEPAGVDGQFF. The full variable domain, its missing parts supplied by reference TRBV7-2 and TRBJ2-1, is GAGVSQSPSNKVTEKGKDVELRCDPISGHTALYWYRQSLGQGLEFLIYFQGNSAPDKSGLPSDRFSAERTGGSVSTLTIQRTQQEDSAVYLCASSLEPAGVDGQFFGPGTRLTVL.

Turning to this clonotype: A much larger clone lies one base from this, so it may be a read error. This chain joins TRBV15 and TRBJ2-7, with a possible D match to TRBD2 (7 bases). Germline assignment: CDR1 LNHNV and CDR2 YYDKDF (reference sequence). The CDR3 has 15 amino acids. The CDR3 region is CTTSRERDNFYEQYF. As DNA, the CDR3 is TGTACCACCAGCAGAGAGCGGGACAACTTCTACGAGCAGTACTTC.

This sequence joins TRBV5-1 and TRBJ1-3, with D unclear. The V gene's germline CDR1 is SGHRS and CDR2 YFSETQ. Trimming removed 4 bases at V and 3 bases at J, with 5 bases between. This CDR3 has 12 amino acids. The CDR3 nucleotides read TGCGCCAGCAGCCAAAGTGGAAACACCATATATTTT. Translation: CASSQSGNTIYF.

There are a few counts of this clonotype. The chain is built from TRBV20-1 and TRBJ1-6; D perhaps matches TRBD1 (5 bases). V was shortened by 0 bases and J by 7 bases, with 16 bases between the two germline ends. The germline CDR1 and CDR2 sequences are DFQATT and SNEGSKA (reference sequence). The CDR3 is 16 amino acids. CDR3 sequence (DNA): TGCAGTGCTAGAGACTCTCCGGGACGGAGAAATTCACCCCTCCACTTT. This sequence encodes CSARDSPGRRNSPLHF.

The chain is built from TRBV12-3 or TRBV12-4 and TRBJ1-1; D remains ambiguous. The CDR3 totals 13 residues. Trimming cost V 6 bases and J 1 base, with 9 bases left between them. For the CDR3, the DNA is TGTGCCAGCAGCTCCACATCGAACACTGAAGCTTTCTTT. This translates into CASSSTSNTEAFF.

For this clonotype: A clone one base away is much larger, so this may be a read error. This CDR3 is CSARDQVRGFSYEQYF. The CDR3 nucleotides are TGCAGTGCTAGAGATCAGGTTCGGGGGTTCTCCTACGAGCAGTACTTC. The chain is built from TRBV20-1 and TRBJ2-7, with TRBD2 as a possible D gene (6 bases). The V and J ends lost 0 bases and 0 bases respectively, with 15 bases between them. Germline V gene lookup returns CDR1 DFQATT and CDR2 SNEGSKA (reference sequence). The CDR3 is made up of 16 amino acids.

Turning to this clonotype: Being one base from a much bigger clone, this may be a read error. J is TRBJ2-7 and V is TRBV27; D call uncertain. The J call may be faulty, since TRBJ2-5 better matches the DNA end. CDR1 and CDR2 from the germline V gene are MNHEY and SMNVEV (reference sequence). This CDR3 is 16 amino acids long. The CDR3 DNA sequence: TGTGCCGGCAGTGAGACGTATCTCGTGTCGCGAGAGACCCAGTACTTC. Amino acids: CAGSETYLVSRETQYF.

This clonotype was counted at least ten times. V gene TRBV18 combines with J gene TRBJ2-5; unclear D gene. V dropped 1 base and J dropped 1 base, with 10 bases sitting between them. The CDR3 consists of 15 residues. CDR1 is KGHSH and CDR2 is LQKENI in the germline V gene. The CDR3 here is CASSPLSSPQETQYF. The CDR3 nucleotides are TGTGCCAGCTCACCACTCTCGAGCCCCCAAGAGACCCAGTACTTC.

The chain employs TRBV7-2 and TRBJ2-7, with 10 bases that match TRBD1. The CDR3 loop spans 17 amino acids. V was clipped by 2 bases and J by 4 bases; unmatched bases: 11. Germline assignment: CDR1 SGHTA and CDR2 FQGNSA. In DNA form, the CDR3 reads TGTGCCAGCAGCTTACCCCGGACAGGGGGTAATCGGTACGAGCAGTACTTC. It translates to CASSLPRTGGNRYEQYF.

This clonotype was detected ten times or more. The chain is built from TRBV3-1 and TRBJ2-1; 10 nucleotides agree with TRBD2. The CDR3 has 16 residues. The V segment lost 3 bases and the J segment 10 bases; nucleotides outside the gene matches: 12. The germline CDR1 and CDR2 sequences are LGHDT and YNNKEL (reference sequence). As DNA, the CDR3 is TGTGCCAGCAGCCAGGCTACCGCCCGACTAGCGGGCGAGCAGTTCTTC. It yields the protein CASSQATARLAGEQFF.

The sample holds many counts of this clonotype. The chain recombines TRBV5-1 with TRBJ2-3; no definite D call. In germline, CDR1 is SGHRS, CDR2 YFSETQ. Trimming stripped 0 bases from V and 3 bases from J, with 17 bases between. The CDR3 contains 17 residues. CDR3 loop: CASSLDVRSDSTDTQYF. The CDR3 region has the DNA TGCGCCAGCAGCTTGGATGTCCGCAGTGATTCGACAGATACGCAGTATTTT.

The chain joins TRBV7-2 to TRBJ2-7; the D gene is possibly TRBD2 (6 bases). The CDR3 extends over 13 amino acids. Trimming removed 7 bases at V and 1 base at J, with 11 bases between. Germline lookup yields CDR1 SGHTA and CDR2 FQGNSA. This chain's CDR3 is CASTWGVSYEQYF. The CDR3 coding sequence is TGTGCCAGCACCTGGGGGGTTTCCTACGAGCAGTACTTC.

V gene TRBV20-1 combines with J gene TRBJ2-2, with D perhaps being TRBD1 or TRBD2 (7 bases each). V dropped 0 bases and J dropped 0 bases, with 14 bases sitting between them. The germline gives CDR1 DFQATT, CDR2 SNEGSKA (reference sequence). This CDR3 has 17 amino acids. The CDR3 reads CSARDRRGGSNTGELFF. For the CDR3, the DNA is TGCAGTGCTAGAGATCGCAGGGGGGGGTCGAACACCGGGGAGCTGTTTTTT.

This clonotype has a count of ten or more. The genes are TRBV7-2 and TRBJ2-1, with 10 bases lining up with TRBD2. The junction had 2 bases not matched to a gene; V was cut back by 0 bases and J by 6 bases. Germline-derived CDR1 and CDR2 are SGHTA and FQGNSA. This CDR3 spans 15 amino acids. The chain's CDR3 is CASSLALAGVNEQFF. CDR3 coding DNA: TGTGCCAGCAGCTTAGCGCTAGCGGGGGTCAATGAGCAGTTCTTC.